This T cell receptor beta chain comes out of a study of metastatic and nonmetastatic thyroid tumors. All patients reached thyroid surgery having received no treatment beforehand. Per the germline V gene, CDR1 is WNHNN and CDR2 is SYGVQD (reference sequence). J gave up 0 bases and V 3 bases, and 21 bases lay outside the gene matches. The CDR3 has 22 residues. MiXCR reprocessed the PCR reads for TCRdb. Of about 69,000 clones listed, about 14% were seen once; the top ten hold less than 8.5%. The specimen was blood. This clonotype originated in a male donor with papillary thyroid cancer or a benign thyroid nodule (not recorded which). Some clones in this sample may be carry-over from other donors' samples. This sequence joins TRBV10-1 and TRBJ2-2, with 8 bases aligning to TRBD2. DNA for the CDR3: TGCGCCAGCAGTGATTCGACAGAGCCCTTGTGGGGACTAGTCGCGAACACCGGGGAGCTGTTTTTT. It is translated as CASSDSTEPLWGLVANTGELFF.